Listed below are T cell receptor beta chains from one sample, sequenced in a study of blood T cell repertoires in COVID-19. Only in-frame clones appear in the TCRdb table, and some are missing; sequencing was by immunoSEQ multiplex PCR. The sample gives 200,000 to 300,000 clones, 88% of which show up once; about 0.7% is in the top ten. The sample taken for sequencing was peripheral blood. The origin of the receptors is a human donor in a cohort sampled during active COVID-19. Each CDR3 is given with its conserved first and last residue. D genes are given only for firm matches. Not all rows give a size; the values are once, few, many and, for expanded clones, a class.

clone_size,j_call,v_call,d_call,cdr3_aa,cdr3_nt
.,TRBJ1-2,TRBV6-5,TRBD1,CASRDRPNYGYTF,TGTGCCAGCAGGGACAGGCCTAACTATGGCTACACCTTC
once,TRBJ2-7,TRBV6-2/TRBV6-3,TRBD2,CASSTRLAGTYEQYF,TGTGCCAGCAGCACCCGGCTAGCGGGAACCTACGAGCAGTACTTC
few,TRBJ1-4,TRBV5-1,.,CASSVQGLGTNEKLFF,TGCGCCAGCAGCGTACAGGGTTTAGGAACTAATGAAAAACTGTTTTTT
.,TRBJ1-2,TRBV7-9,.,CASSLAREYGYTF,TGTGCCAGCAGCTTAGCGAGGGAGTATGGCTACACCTTC
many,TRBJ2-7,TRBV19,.,CASSIVWDTTYEQYF,TGTGCCAGTAGTATAGTTTGGGACACCACCTACGAGCAGTACTTC
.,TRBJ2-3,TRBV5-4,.,CASSLPGGGFSDTQYF,TGTGCCAGCAGCTTGCCTGGCGGAGGGTTCTCAGATACGCAGTATTTT
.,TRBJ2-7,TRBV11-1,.,CASSPPPPYEQYF,TGTGCCAGCAGCCCCCCTCCTCCCTACGAGCAGTACTTC
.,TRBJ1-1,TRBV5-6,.,CASKPSGTLNTEAFF,TGTGCCAGCAAACCTTCAGGTACCTTAAACACTGAAGCTTTCTTT
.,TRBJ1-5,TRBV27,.,CASSFKGGGQPQHF,TGTGCCAGCAGTTTCAAGGGAGGCGGTCAGCCCCAGCATTTT
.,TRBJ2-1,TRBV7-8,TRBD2,CASSPRLAGDQSSYNEQFF,TGTGCCAGCAGCCCCCGACTAGCGGGGGACCAAAGCTCCTACAATGAGCAGTTCTTC
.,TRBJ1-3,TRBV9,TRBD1,CASSGRHRDSSGNTIYF,TGTGCCAGCAGCGGGAGACACAGGGACAGCTCTGGAAACACCATATATTTT
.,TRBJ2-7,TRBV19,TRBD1,CASSLSTGGTGEQYF,TGTGCCAGCTCCCTTTCGACAGGGGGAACAGGCGAGCAGTACTTC
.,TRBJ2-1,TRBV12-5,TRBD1,CASGRTGQGTRNEQFF,TGTGCTAGTGGTCGGACGGGACAGGGGACTCGGAATGAGCAGTTCTTC
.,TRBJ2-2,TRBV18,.,CASSAGTPSGTGELFF,TGTGCCAGCTCAGCAGGGACACCCTCGGGCACCGGGGAGCTGTTTTTT
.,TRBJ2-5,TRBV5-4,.,CASSPVDQETQYF,TGTGCCAGCAGCCCGGTCGACCAAGAGACCCAGTACTTC
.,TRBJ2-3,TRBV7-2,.,CASRPGGATDTQYF,TGTGCCAGCAGGCCGGGCGGGGCCACAGATACGCAGTATTTT
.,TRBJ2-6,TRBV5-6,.,CASSLALRSSGANVLTF,TGTGCCAGCAGCTTGGCTTTACGGAGCTCTGGGGCCAACGTCCTGACTTTC
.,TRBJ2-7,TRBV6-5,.,CASSPSLTGDYEQYF,TGTGCCAGCAGCCCCTCCCTGACAGGAGACTACGAGCAGTACTTC
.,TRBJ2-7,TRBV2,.,CASRYNLGASYEQYF,TGTGCCAGCCGGTATAACCTCGGAGCATCCTACGAGCAGTACTTC
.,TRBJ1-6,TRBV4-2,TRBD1,CASSGGTGEGSPLHF,TGTGCCAGCAGCGGGGGGACAGGGGAAGGCTCACCCCTCCACTTT
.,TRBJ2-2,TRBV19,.,CASSIGPEERSTGELFF,TGTGCCAGTAGTATTGGTCCCGAAGAACGGAGCACCGGGGAGCTGTTTTTT
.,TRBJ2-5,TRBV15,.,CATSREAGPQETQYF,TGTGCCACCAGCAGAGAGGCAGGGCCCCAAGAGACCCAGTACTTC
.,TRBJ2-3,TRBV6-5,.,CASSYLFTDTQYF,TGTGCCAGCAGTTACCTTTTTACAGATACGCAGTATTTT
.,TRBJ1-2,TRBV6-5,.,CASSTSDYGYTF,TGTGCCAGCAGCACTAGCGACTATGGCTACACCTTC
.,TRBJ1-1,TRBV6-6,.,CASRPGRNTEAFF,TGTGCCAGCAGGCCAGGGCGGAACACTGAAGCTTTCTTT
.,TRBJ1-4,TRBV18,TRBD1,CASSPPGTGVANEKLFF,TGTGCCAGCTCACCCCCCGGGACAGGGGTGGCTAATGAAAAACTGTTTTTT
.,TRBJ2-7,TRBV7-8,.,CASSRTYSGSYEQYF,TGTGCCAGCAGCCGTACCTATAGTGGCTCCTACGAGCAGTACTTC
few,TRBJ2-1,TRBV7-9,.,CASSRANEQFF,TGTGCCAGCAGCCGAGCGAATGAGCAGTTCTTC
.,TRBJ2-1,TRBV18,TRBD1,CASSPPTGTGDFINEQFF,TGTGCCAGCTCACCACCTACCGGGACAGGGGATTTCATCAATGAGCAGTTCTTC
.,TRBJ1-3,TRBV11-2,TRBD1,CASSPTGGGGNTIYF,TGTGCCAGCAGCCCGACAGGGGGCGGTGGAAACACCATATATTTT
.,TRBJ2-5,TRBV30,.,CAWSGWRGPETQYF,TGTGCCTGGAGTGGCTGGCGGGGACCAGAGACCCAGTACTTC
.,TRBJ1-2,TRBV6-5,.,CASSPPNGVYGYTF,TGTGCCAGCAGCCCCCCCAACGGAGTCTATGGCTACACCTTC
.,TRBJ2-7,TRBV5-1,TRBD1,CASSLISMTGVLNEQYF,TGCGCCAGCAGCTTGATTTCCATGACAGGGGTTCTTAACGAGCAGTACTTC
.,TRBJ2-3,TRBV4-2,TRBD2,CASSQDPSGSTDTQYF,TGTGCCAGCAGCCAAGACCCTAGCGGGAGTACAGATACGCAGTATTTT
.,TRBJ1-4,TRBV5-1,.,CASSLVDSAHATNEKLFF,TGCGCCAGCAGCTTGGTGGACAGCGCACATGCAACTAATGAAAAACTGTTTTTT
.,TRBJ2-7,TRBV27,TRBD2,CASSPGLAGVKFYEQYF,TGTGCCAGCAGCCCAGGACTAGCGGGAGTTAAGTTCTACGAGCAGTACTTC
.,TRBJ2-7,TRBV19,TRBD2,CASSMREITYEQYF,TGTGCCAGTAGTATGCGGGAGATCACTTACGAGCAGTACTTC
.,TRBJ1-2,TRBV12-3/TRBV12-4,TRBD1,CASSLGQGGYTF,TGTGCCAGCAGTTTGGGACAGGGGGGCTACACCTTC
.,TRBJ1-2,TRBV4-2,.,CASSSSARDQGKDYGYTF,TGTGCCAGCAGCTCATCCGCCCGGGATCAGGGGAAGGACTATGGCTACACCTTC
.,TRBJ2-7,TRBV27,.,CASSLSQGRKQYF,TGTGCCAGCAGTTTAAGTCAGGGCCGAAAGCAGTACTTC
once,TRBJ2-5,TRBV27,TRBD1,CASSSSPHRGLQETQYF,TGTGCCAGCAGTTCCTCCCCTCACAGGGGGCTACAAGAGACCCAGTACTTC